The entry that follows covers one TCR beta chain sequence. The specificity of this receptor is unknown. It has no much larger one-base neighbor in the sample; base qualities were not kept. Other DNA sequences within the sample encode an identical CDR3. The donors were healthy, HIV-negative adults who had no recently reported acute infections or vaccinations. Every donor was a Caucasian adult residing in Nashville, Tennessee, USA. CD4+ T cells were enriched by magnetic negative selection; naive cells were then positively selected on CD45RA, and the negative fraction formed the memory subset. After blood collection by leukapheresis, PBMCs were isolated using Ficoll-Histopaque density gradient centrifugation and then cryopreserved in the vapor phase of liquid nitrogen. Purity and quantity of every magnetically sorted T cell population were checked by analytical flow cytometry. Each sorted fraction had its genomic DNA isolated and then quantified by UV absorbance on a Nanodrop 2000c.

The data stem from a study of shared clonotypes between healthy human individuals (dated by TCRdb to between 2020 and 2021). About the study as a whole: The cohort comprised two women and a few men aged 18 to 49 years. Per donor, three plates each were used for CD4 naive and CD4 memory, two for CD8 naive, and one for CD8 memory. Blood TCR repertoires of 5 or 6 healthy adults were deeply sequenced to estimate repertoire size and the extent of clonotype sharing between individuals. To increase sequencing depth and limit assay-specific biases, different laboratories used diverse techniques to prepare libraries and sequence TCR repertoires. Per donor, leukapheresis produced somewhere between about 0.94 and 8.9 billion PBMCs.

Using the deep immunoSEQ assay, TCR CDR3 regions were amplified from genomic DNA by multiplex PCR. Extracted genomic DNA from each cell subset was distributed evenly across all wells of several immunoSEQ 96-well plates, and each plate was treated as a replicate. For sorted subsets, each replicate PCR was loaded with about 200 ng genomic DNA, equivalent to approximately 33,000 T cell genomes. Purified libraries were quantified with a Qubit 3.0 fluorometer, sized on a Bioanalyzer 2100, and re-quantified with the KAPA Library Quantification kit. A separate single-read 150-cycle Illumina NextSeq 550 flow cell was used to sequence each immunoSEQ 96-well plate. In the original analysis: Because the immunoSEQ output held only junctional sequences and lacked quality scores, the filtering could not match the filtering applied to full-length reads. Sequences were annotated with PyIR, a Python wrapper for IgBLAST v1.9, and V/J genes and CDR3 were assigned using IMGT germline references. Reads with weak V/J assignments (E-value above 1e-6), missing CDR3, stop codons, out-of-frame junctions, or ambiguous translated residues were removed. V3J clonotypes were defined by identical inferred V gene, J gene, and CDR3 amino acid sequence. The percentage overlap between two repertoires was calculated by dividing the number of shared unique clonotypes by the size of the smaller repertoire. Repertoire richness was assessed with RTK rarefaction, the Chao1 estimator, and Recon v2.1 estimates of unobserved clonotypes. Generation probabilities were computed with OLGA for all TCRbeta clonotypes obtained by the gDNA method from four donors. In TCRdb, the immuneACCESS table is reduced to in-frame sequences with V and J assigned. These tables do not hold every clone; where another copy was compared, an unresolved V gene accounts for under half, and the others remain unexplained. From that table come the V and J calls and clone size; the DNA was used to work out D and trimming. The sample has millions of clones on record, more than 80% of them singletons. Clones ranked in the top ten supply under 0.45% of the sample.

The CDR3 runs 14 amino acids, cysteine and phenylalanine included. The sequence is cut down to CDR3 DNA, 42 bases in frame from base 1. The CDR1 and CDR2 encoded by the germline V gene are MDHEN and SYDVKM. V is shortened by 6 bases, J by 1 base, and the region joining them spans 10 bases. Results and caveats for the whole study, not just this receptor: The genetic and exposure-history diversity represented was limited by the small number of donors. Naive subsets generally had larger estimated clonotype richness than memory subsets. Only blood was sampled, and tissue TCR repertoires likely differ from those in blood. Higher generation probabilities were observed for clonotypes shared by all four sorted-subset donors than for non-shared clonotypes. Incomplete sequencing was indicated by rarefaction of sorted-subset datasets, despite the large sequencing depth. When a handful of donors were compared, the shared fraction of clonotypes was about 5.4% for naive CD4, 3.5% to 4% for naive CD8, roughly 2.5% for memory CD4, and less than 0.45% for memory CD8. Pairwise subsampling indicated that sequencing depth was expected to affect the degree of clonotype sharing among donors.

Here the chain combines TRBV28 and TRBJ1-5; the D gene identity is not certain. This TCR was sampled from a young man in good health. Some clones in this sample may be carry-over from other donors' samples. The specimen was naive CD4+ T cells from PBMCs. Read against the paper, the sample's cell subset or site label means: CD45RA+ positively selected. CDR3 reads: CASRVGGSNQPQHF. The nucleotide sequence reads as follows: TGTGCCAGCAGGGTGGGAGGAAGCAATCAGCCCCAGCATTTT.